The clone carrying this TCR beta chain was seen ten or more times. MiXCR, run by TCRdb on the 5' RACE reads, gives a single entry per CDR3 protein. The repertoire consists of tens of thousands of distinct CDR3 sequences, with about 8% occurring once and the leading ten covering about 3.3%. These data originate in a study of early T cells in non-severe SARS-CoV-2 infection. Study background: Chains were unpaired, as sequencing was done on bulk RNA from unsorted whole blood.

The sequenced material came from whole blood. The sequence was obtained from an adult who was a healthcare worker with PCR-confirmed SARS-CoV-2 infection or an uninfected control (not recorded which).

The CDR3 here is CASSYSAGSHEQYF. Written as DNA, the CDR3 is TGTGCCAGCAGTTACTCGGCCGGGAGCCACGAGCAGTACTTC. This rearrangement joins TRBV6-6 to TRBJ2-7, with D perhaps matching TRBD2 (6 bases). V lost 0 bases, J lost 5 bases, and 11 bases lay in between. The CDR3 contains 14 residues. Germline assignment: CDR1 MNHNY and CDR2 SVGAGI (reference sequence).